Following are 10 T cell receptor beta chains from one sample sequenced in a study of blood T cell repertoires in COVID-19. TCRdb's table, derived via immunoSEQ multiplex PCR, lists solely in-frame clones and lacks some. The sample contains about 240,000 clones, about 85% of which appear only once. Sequencing used peripheral blood. The receptors here all came from a man aged 55 to 70 who had recovered from COVID-19.

A single count supports this clone. This chain joins TRBV3-1 (or the pseudogene TRBV3-2) and TRBJ2-3, with 10 bases that match TRBD2. Germline V gene lookup returns CDR1 LGHDT and CDR2 YNNKEL (reference sequence). The length of the CDR3 is 17 residues. V was clipped by 1 base and J by 3 bases; unmatched bases: 7. CDR3 DNA: TGTGCCAGCAGCCAAGCTCTAGCGGGGGATAGAACAGATACGCAGTATTTT. Its protein product is CASSQALAGDRTDTQYF.

The J gene is TRBJ1-2, the V gene TRBV2; no clear D gene. The CDR3 has 13 amino acids. Germline V lookup: CDR1 SNHLY, CDR2 FYNNEI. The V end was cut by 5 bases, the J end by 0 bases, with 7 bases between. CDR3 loop: CASSPGANYGYTF. The CDR3 nucleotides read TGTGCCAGCAGTCCGGGAGCTAACTATGGCTACACCTTC.

This CDR3 reads CASSVAWAGNYGYTF. Here the CDR3 DNA reads TGTGCCAGCAGCGTAGCTTGGGCAGGAAACTATGGCTACACCTTC. This sequence joins TRBV9 and TRBJ1-2; no reliable D call. The V and J ends lost 0 bases and 2 bases respectively, with 11 bases between them. The CDR3 extends over 15 amino acids. From germline, CDR1 is SGDLS and CDR2 YYNGEE.

V usage is TRBV5-5 and J usage is TRBJ2-6; 7 bases align to TRBD2. The CDR3 is 19 amino acids. The V gene end was trimmed by 4 bases and the J gene end by 0 bases; junction bases not matched to a gene: 13. Per germline, CDR1 SGHKS and CDR2 YYEKEE (reference sequence). The CDR3 nucleotides read TGTGCCAGCAGCCGACTCCGGGGGGAAACTTTCTCTGGGGCCAACGTCCTGACTTTC. Protein product: CASSRLRGETFSGANVLTF.

The J gene is TRBJ2-3, the V gene TRBV6-5, with TRBD1 matching over 7 bases. Germline CDR1 and CDR2: MNHEY and SVGAGI. Trimming at V came to 6 bases and at J to 1 base, leaving 7 bases not matched to a gene. CDR3 length equals 15 residues. The CDR3 loop reads CASRLDRVGTDTQYF. In DNA form, the CDR3 reads TGTGCCAGCAGGCTCGACAGGGTGGGCACAGATACGCAGTATTTT.

The chain employs TRBV15 and TRBJ2-1; D gene unclear. The CDR3 runs to 16 residues. Per the germline V gene, CDR1 is LNHNV and CDR2 is YYDKDF (reference sequence). The ends were cut back, 4 bases at V and 1 base at J, with 14 bases in the middle. The CDR3 DNA reads TGTGCCACCAGCATAATCACCCTCGGGTCCTACAATGAGCAGTTCTTC. This gives the protein CATSIITLGSYNEQFF.

A few counts support this clone. The J gene is TRBJ1-1, the V gene TRBV18; a possible D gene is TRBD1 (6 bases). The germline V and J ends were trimmed by 6 bases and 2 bases, with 19 bases remaining between them. In germline, CDR1 is KGHSH, CDR2 LQKENI. This CDR3 spans 16 amino acids. Written as DNA, the CDR3 is TGTGCCAGCTCCAACTACCCGGGGGGCGTTAACACTGAAGCTTTCTTT. Its translation is CASSNYPGGVNTEAFF.

The CDR3 DNA is TGTGCCACCAGCAGGGTCGCAGGGTCGGGGGATTCACCCCTCCACTTT. The encoded protein is CATSRVAGSGDSPLHF. The gene calls are TRBV15 and TRBJ1-6, with D possibly being TRBD1 (5 bases). V lost 3 bases and J lost 8, with 17 bases in between. The CDR3 has 16 residues. Germline values: CDR1 LNHNV, CDR2 YYDKDF (reference sequence).

The gene calls are TRBV6-1 and TRBJ1-3, with a possible D match to TRBD1 (6 bases). The CDR3 spans 15 residues. Germline V gene sequence: CDR1 MNHNS, CDR2 SASEGT. Trimming stripped 3 bases from V and 3 bases from J, with 12 bases between. The CDR3 bases are TGTGCCAGCAGTGATGAACAGGGCCTTGGAAACACCATATATTTT. It specifies CASSDEQGLGNTIYF.

V usage is TRBV21-1 and J usage is TRBJ1-5. TRBV21-1 is marked as a pseudogene. The CDR3 sequence is 14 residues long. The CDR3 sequence: CASSPGGSNQPQHF. The CDR3 nucleotides read TGTGCCAGCAGTCCCGGGGGGAGCAATCAGCCCCAGCATTTT.